This is a list of T cell receptor beta chains from one sample in a study of radiotherapy plus CTLA-4 blockade in lung cancer. Data came from immunoSEQ multiplex PCR; TCRdb stores just in-frame clones and leaves some out. This table has under 65,000 clones, around 79% appearing once. The sample in question was peripheral blood, obtained from a patient treated with radiotherapy plus ipilimumab. Receptor source: a human donor with non-small cell lung cancer who had a complete response to radiotherapy plus ipilimumab. The CDR3 runs from the conserved cysteine through the conserved F or W. Each record gives: CDR3 length, D gene, J gene, V gene, clone size, CDR3 protein, CDR3 DNA. The D gene is left open where the match is weak. Size values are once, few and many counts, or a class for expanded clones, and some rows have none.

14,TRBD1,TRBJ1-2,TRBV2,once,CASTYGTDLYGYTF,TGTGCCAGCACTTACGGGACAGACCTCTATGGCTACACCTTC
13,NA,TRBJ1-4,TRBV30,once,CAWSVLQGEKLFF,TGTGCCTGGAGTGTACTACAAGGAGAAAAACTGTTTTTT
16,TRBD1,TRBJ1-5,TRBV12-5,NA,CASGRLGQGGSQPQHF,TGTGCTAGTGGTCGACTCGGACAGGGGGGGAGTCAGCCCCAGCATTTT
16,TRBD2,TRBJ2-1,TRBV5-1,NA,CASSLVGAGEWNEQFF,TGCGCCAGCAGCTTGGTTGGAGCGGGAGAATGGAATGAGCAGTTCTTC
15,TRBD2,TRBJ2-1,TRBV19,NA,CASSTSGGSRGEQFF,TGTGCCAGTAGTACTAGCGGGGGGTCCAGAGGGGAGCAGTTCTTC
13,NA,TRBJ2-5,TRBV12-5,NA,CASGFVGEETQYF,TGTGCTAGTGGTTTTGTGGGAGAAGAGACCCAGTACTTC
15,TRBD1,TRBJ1-2,TRBV5-1,NA,CASSLAGTGHAGYTF,TGCGCCAGCAGCTTGGCCGGGACAGGGCACGCTGGCTACACCTTC
12,NA,TRBJ1-2,TRBV30,once,CAWSRQIYGYTF,TGTGCCTGGAGTCGACAGATCTATGGCTACACCTTC
18,TRBD2,TRBJ2-3,TRBV27,NA,CASSPQGTSGRWADTQYF,TGTGCCAGCAGTCCCCAAGGGACTAGCGGGAGGTGGGCAGATACGCAGTATTTT
12,NA,TRBJ2-3,TRBV29-1,NA,CSVDRRENTQYF,TGCAGCGTTGATCGACGGGAAAATACGCAGTATTTT
14,TRBD1,TRBJ2-7,TRBV5-1,NA,CASSPRQGQYEQYF,TGCGCCAGCAGCCCCCGACAGGGGCAATACGAGCAGTACTTC